This T cell receptor (beta chain) was captured by sequencing in a study of T cell clusters in autoimmune cytopenias. Study-level points and caveats: Clustering suggested that physiological T cell clusters were missing in primary autoimmune cytopenia patients.

TRB was amplified from about 270 ng of peripheral blood genomic DNA per sample. The CDR3 totals 15 residues. Germline loops: CDR1 SGHAT, CDR2 FQDESV (reference sequence). Multiplex touch-down PCR amplified TRB using TRB-A and TRB-B pools in one tube. TCRdb reprocessed the multiplex PCR reads, keeping one entry per CDR3 protein, no DNA. Recorded for this sample: several thousand distinct CDR3 sequences. About this clonotype itself: The antigen remains unidentified.

These data were also reused for a study on T cell repertoires in aging, cancer and after chemotherapy. That work contributes: Lymphoid organ infiltration in hematological cancer patients may impair thymic emigration or peripheral T cell expansion.

The V and J genes are TRBV11-1 and TRBJ2-2; no DNA is available, so the TRBD1 call from TCRdb remains unchecked. Sequencing used peripheral blood. This sequence was found in a human donor with chronic lymphocytic leukemia. The donor label of this sample is uncertain. The CDR3 spells CASSQMGQNTGELFF.